The rows below give T cell receptor beta chains drawn from one sample of a study of Ad26.COV2.S vaccination and SARS-CoV-2 variants. Clones were read by immunoSEQ multiplex PCR, and TCRdb kept only the in-frame ones, dropping some. Of around 400,000 clones listed, about 83% are singletons. Sequences were derived from peripheral blood, sampled in a trial of Ad26.COV2.S vaccine versus placebo. The receptors here all came from a person aged 18-60 years who received the Ad26.COV2.S COVID-19 vaccine or a placebo. The CDR3 runs from the conserved cysteine through the conserved F or W. Fields, in order: V gene, J gene, clone size, D gene, CDR3 DNA, CDR3 protein. The D gene is left open where the match is weak. A row's size may be missing; if present it is once, few, many or a size class.

V gene: TRBV11-2
J gene: TRBJ2-1
clone size: NA
D gene: TRBD2
CDR3 DNA: TGTGCCAGCAGCTTTCACGCGGGGGGGTCCTACAATGAGCAGTTCTTC
CDR3 protein: CASSFHAGGSYNEQFF

V gene: TRBV18
J gene: TRBJ2-3
clone size: NA
D gene: TRBD1
CDR3 DNA: TGTGCCAGCTCAAGACAGGGGGGGAGCACAGATACGCAGTATTTT
CDR3 protein: CASSRQGGSTDTQYF

V gene: TRBV10-3
J gene: TRBJ1-6
clone size: NA
D gene: NA
CDR3 DNA: TGTGCCATCAATACGGGTAATTCACCCCTCCACTTT
CDR3 protein: CAINTGNSPLHF

V gene: TRBV2
J gene: TRBJ1-1
clone size: NA
D gene: NA
CDR3 DNA: TGTGCCAGCAGTGATACAGGGTTTGACACTGAAGCTTTCTTT
CDR3 protein: CASSDTGFDTEAFF

V gene: TRBV19
J gene: TRBJ2-2
clone size: NA
D gene: TRBD2
CDR3 DNA: TGTGCCAGCTCCTTAACTAGCGGTTACACCGGGGAGCTGTTTTTT
CDR3 protein: CASSLTSGYTGELFF

V gene: TRBV6-5
J gene: TRBJ2-7
clone size: NA
D gene: TRBD1
CDR3 DNA: TGTGCCAGCACAGGACAGGGGGGCGAGCAGTACTTC
CDR3 protein: CASTGQGGEQYF

V gene: TRBV5-1
J gene: TRBJ2-1
clone size: NA
D gene: NA
CDR3 DNA: TGCGCCAGCAGCTCTCACACGGGGGGCCAGCGCTCCTACAATGAGCAGTTCTTC
CDR3 protein: CASSSHTGGQRSYNEQFF

V gene: TRBV4-2
J gene: TRBJ1-1
clone size: NA
D gene: NA
CDR3 DNA: TGTGCCAGCAGCCAATTACCGGCACCAACTGAAGCTTTCTTT
CDR3 protein: CASSQLPAPTEAFF

V gene: TRBV13
J gene: TRBJ1-2
clone size: NA
D gene: NA
CDR3 DNA: TGTGCCAGCAGCTCGAGATCGGACGGGTCGGATGGCTACACCTTC
CDR3 protein: CASSSRSDGSDGYTF

V gene: TRBV13
J gene: TRBJ2-7
clone size: NA
D gene: NA
CDR3 DNA: TGTGCCAGCAGCTTGGGGGCCGGGGGGCGCGAGCAGTACTTC
CDR3 protein: CASSLGAGGREQYF

V gene: TRBV7-9
J gene: TRBJ2-5
clone size: NA
D gene: NA
CDR3 DNA: TGTGCCAGCAGCCCCGCCGGGACCCAGTACTTC
CDR3 protein: CASSPAGTQYF

V gene: TRBV9
J gene: TRBJ2-1
clone size: NA
D gene: TRBD1
CDR3 DNA: TGTGCCAGCGCCCCAAGGACAGGCCCCAATGAGCAGTTCTTC
CDR3 protein: CASAPRTGPNEQFF

V gene: TRBV19
J gene: TRBJ1-2
clone size: once
D gene: TRBD1
CDR3 DNA: TGTGCCAGTAGTTCGCCGGGACAGGGGAACTCTCGCTATGGCTACACCTTC
CDR3 protein: CASSSPGQGNSRYGYTF

V gene: TRBV6-1
J gene: TRBJ1-2
clone size: NA
D gene: TRBD1
CDR3 DNA: TGTGCCAGCAGTGAAGCGCCAACAGGGGCGGCTAACTATGGCTACACCTTC
CDR3 protein: CASSEAPTGAANYGYTF

V gene: TRBV5-1
J gene: TRBJ2-5
clone size: NA
D gene: NA
CDR3 DNA: TGCGCCAGCAGCTCGGGCTTACAAGAGACCCAGTACTTC
CDR3 protein: CASSSGLQETQYF

V gene: TRBV13
J gene: TRBJ2-1
clone size: NA
D gene: NA
CDR3 DNA: TGTGCCAGCAGCTTAGGCTGGCTAGCGTCTCCGGAGTTCTTC
CDR3 protein: CASSLGWLASPEFF

V gene: TRBV6-5
J gene: TRBJ1-2
clone size: NA
D gene: NA
CDR3 DNA: TGTGCCAGCAGTTTCGACAGGACGGGAGGCTACACCTTC
CDR3 protein: CASSFDRTGGYTF

V gene: TRBV5-1
J gene: TRBJ2-7
clone size: NA
D gene: TRBD2
CDR3 DNA: TGCGCCAGCAGCTGGGGACTAGCGGGGCACTCCTCCTACGAGCAGTACTTC
CDR3 protein: CASSWGLAGHSSYEQYF

V gene: TRBV25-1
J gene: TRBJ2-4
clone size: NA
D gene: NA
CDR3 DNA: TGTGCCAGCAGTCCCTCCGGGACCGCTGGGAACATTCAGTACTTC
CDR3 protein: CASSPSGTAGNIQYF

V gene: TRBV3-1/TRBV3-2
J gene: TRBJ2-1
clone size: NA
D gene: NA
CDR3 DNA: TGTGCCAGCAGTACTTGGGATGAGCAGTTCTTC
CDR3 protein: CASSTWDEQFF

V gene: TRBV29-1
J gene: TRBJ2-1
clone size: NA
D gene: TRBD2
CDR3 DNA: TGCAGCGTTGCGAGGCGGGAGCTCCCCTACAATGAGCAGTTCTTC
CDR3 protein: CSVARRELPYNEQFF

V gene: TRBV24-1
J gene: TRBJ2-1
clone size: NA
D gene: NA
CDR3 DNA: TGTGCCACCAGTGACCCCGAGACCCTACAGAATGAGCAGTTCTTC
CDR3 protein: CATSDPETLQNEQFF

V gene: TRBV5-1
J gene: TRBJ1-4
clone size: NA
D gene: NA
CDR3 DNA: TGCGCCAGCAGCTTTGGACCCCGCGGGGAAAAACTGTTTTTT
CDR3 protein: CASSFGPRGEKLFF

V gene: TRBV11-2
J gene: TRBJ1-5
clone size: few
D gene: TRBD1
CDR3 DNA: TGTGCCAGCAGCCCGACAGGGGAGTTAGGGCAGCCCCAGCATTTT
CDR3 protein: CASSPTGELGQPQHF

V gene: TRBV5-6
J gene: TRBJ2-2
clone size: NA
D gene: NA
CDR3 DNA: TGTGCCAGCAGCTTCACATCCCCGCGGGGGGAGCTGTTTTTT
CDR3 protein: CASSFTSPRGELFF

V gene: TRBV6-2/TRBV6-3
J gene: TRBJ2-4
clone size: NA
D gene: NA
CDR3 DNA: TGTGCCAGCAGTCCGAAGCCGGCAGCGGCAAACATTCAGTACTTC
CDR3 protein: CASSPKPAAANIQYF

V gene: TRBV10-1
J gene: TRBJ1-2
clone size: NA
D gene: NA
CDR3 DNA: TGCGCCACCGCAGCAAACTATGGCTACACCTTC
CDR3 protein: CATAANYGYTF

V gene: TRBV3-1/TRBV3-2
J gene: TRBJ2-1
clone size: NA
D gene: NA
CDR3 DNA: TGTGCCAGCAGCCAAGTGGCAGGGAGTGAGCAGTTCTTC
CDR3 protein: CASSQVAGSEQFF

V gene: TRBV7-9
J gene: TRBJ1-1
clone size: NA
D gene: TRBD1
CDR3 DNA: TGTGCCAGCAGCCCCGTGACAGGGTTCACTGAAGCTTTCTTT
CDR3 protein: CASSPVTGFTEAFF

V gene: TRBV28
J gene: TRBJ1-1
clone size: NA
D gene: NA
CDR3 DNA: TGTGCCAGCAGTCTAATTACAGAGAACACTGAAGCTTTCTTT
CDR3 protein: CASSLITENTEAFF

V gene: TRBV27
J gene: TRBJ1-2
clone size: NA
D gene: NA
CDR3 DNA: TGTGCCAGCAGTTTATCGCGGACCTATGGCTACACCTTC
CDR3 protein: CASSLSRTYGYTF

V gene: TRBV7-9
J gene: TRBJ1-1
clone size: NA
D gene: NA
CDR3 DNA: TGTGCCAGCACCCCTACCGGGACAACTACTGAAGCTTTCTTT
CDR3 protein: CASTPTGTTTEAFF

V gene: TRBV27
J gene: TRBJ2-1
clone size: NA
D gene: TRBD1
CDR3 DNA: TGTGCCAGCAGTCAACTTATACAGGGGACCTACAATGAGCAGTTCTTC
CDR3 protein: CASSQLIQGTYNEQFF